What follows are 31 T cell receptor beta chains derived from one specimen sequenced in a study of cytomegalovirus exposure and HLA in healthy donors. TCRdb's copy holds only in-frame clones and misses some; the assay was immunoSEQ multiplex PCR. This sample has 100,000 to 120,000 clones; around 87% occur once, and the top ten carry 4%. Specimen: PBMCs. The receptors were gathered from a woman aged 18-29 years in good health and CMV-seropositive.

The rearrangement links TRBV5-6 to TRBJ1-3; 7 bases map to TRBD1. Per germline, CDR1 SGHDT and CDR2 YYEEEE. V lost 4 bases and J lost 2; bases outside the gene matches: 9. The CDR3 contains 16 residues. CDR3 residues: CASSPGDSWTGNTIYF. The CDR3 DNA reads TGTGCCAGCAGCCCTGGGGACAGCTGGACTGGAAACACCATATATTTT.

The rearrangement uses TRBV5-4 and TRBJ2-2; no clear D gene. Trimming took 3 bases from V and 6 from J, leaving 18 bases between them. The CDR3 totals 16 residues. Germline V gene lookup returns CDR1 SGHNT and CDR2 YYREEE (reference sequence). The DNA of the CDR3 is TGTGCCAGCAGCTCGGTTTTTATAAACAGTCCCGGGGAGCTGTTTTTT. Its protein product is CASSSVFINSPGELFF.

This chain joins TRBV6-4 and TRBJ1-1; TRBD1 matches at 7 bases. Germline-derived CDR1 and CDR2 are MRHNA and SNTAGT. The CDR3 totals 14 residues. The J segment lost 5 bases and the V segment lost 0 bases, leaving 3 bases of the junction unmatched. The CDR3 protein is CASSDSTGTTEAFF. Written as DNA, the CDR3 is TGTGCCAGCAGTGACTCGACAGGGACGACTGAAGCTTTCTTT.

The genes are TRBV7-2 and TRBJ1-1; 7 bases are shared with TRBD1. CDR3 length: 15 residues. The germline CDR1 and CDR2 sequences are SGHTA and FQGNSA. After removal of 3 bases from V and 1 base from J, the junction contained 5 bases not matched to a gene. For the CDR3, the DNA is TGTGCCAGCAGCTTCCGAGACAGGGCGAACACTGAAGCTTTCTTT. It translates to CASSFRDRANTEAFF.

This clone was picked up one time. The J gene is TRBJ2-5, the V gene TRBV7-9, with D tentatively TRBD2 (5 bases). From germline, CDR1 is SEHNR and CDR2 FQNEAQ (reference sequence). Trimming took 3 bases from V and 5 from J, leaving 10 bases between them. The CDR3 loop spans 13 amino acids. CDR3 region: CASSFFSGETQYF. DNA of the CDR3: TGTGCCAGCAGCTTCTTTTCGGGGGAGACCCAGTACTTC.

This clone was seen a handful of times. The chain joins TRBV4-1 to TRBJ2-1; D remains unclear. V lost 1 base to trimming and J lost 9 bases, with 4 bases between them. The CDR3 length is 11 residues. Per the germline V gene, CDR1 is MGHRA and CDR2 is YSYEKL. The CDR3 nucleotides are TGCGCCAGCAGCCAAGCAGGTGAGCAGTTCTTC. It codes for CASSQAGEQFF.

J is TRBJ2-7 and V is TRBV19; 7 bases agree with TRBD2. In germline, CDR1 is LNHDA, CDR2 SQIVND (reference sequence). V lost 1 base and J lost 3; bases outside the gene matches: 0. The CDR3 spans 13 residues. The CDR3 protein is CASSIAGGYEQYF. The CDR3 nucleotides read TGTGCCAGTAGTATAGCGGGAGGCTACGAGCAGTACTTC.

The chain uses TRBV5-4 and TRBJ2-3; 7 nucleotides match TRBD2. V shed 7 bases, J shed 5 bases, and the junction held 10 bases outside the gene matches. This CDR3 is built from 14 residues. From germline, CDR1 is SGHNT and CDR2 YYREEE (reference sequence). The CDR3 is CASGRERGGDTQYF. The CDR3, as DNA: TGTGCCAGCGGGCGGGAGCGGGGTGGAGATACGCAGTATTTT.

This rearrangement joins TRBV12-5 to TRBJ1-2, with unresolved D. The V end lost 0 bases, the J end lost 7 bases, and 6 bases lay between the germline ends. Germline V gene lookup returns CDR1 LGHNT and CDR2 FRNRAP. This CDR3 is built from 12 residues. The CDR3 reads CASGLVTSGYTF. The DNA of the CDR3 is TGTGCTAGTGGTTTGGTCACTAGTGGCTACACCTTC.

J is TRBJ2-2 and V is TRBV9; D might be TRBD1 (5 bases). This CDR3 comprises 16 residues. Germline CDR1 reads SGDLS; CDR2 reads YYNGEE. Trimming took off 0 bases at V and 1 base at J, with 10 bases between the two ends. CDR3 bases: TGTGCCAGCAGCGTAGATGGGGCACAGAACACCGGGGAGCTGTTTTTT. This gives the protein CASSVDGAQNTGELFF.

This clone has a single count. CDR3 amino acids: CASSHRDNYSNQPQHF. CDR3 sequence (DNA): TGTGCCAGCAGCCACCGGGACAACTATAGCAATCAGCCCCAGCATTTT. This chain uses TRBV2 with TRBJ1-5; D may be TRBD1 (6 bases). V was trimmed by 6 bases and J by 0 bases, leaving 15 bases between them. The CDR3 is 16 residues long. In germline, CDR1 is SNHLY, CDR2 FYNNEI.

V and J are TRBV28 and TRBJ1-1; the D is unclear. CDR1 is MDHEN, CDR2 SYDVKM, per germline. Trimming stripped 2 bases from V and 10 bases from J, with 11 bases between. This CDR3 has 12 amino acids. The DNA of the CDR3 is TGTGCCAGCAGTTTAAATCAATACGGAGCTTTCTTT. Translating it yields CASSLNQYGAFF. Full variable domain (rest looked up from reference TRBV28 and TRBJ1-1): DVKVTQSSRYLVKRTGEKVFLECVQDMDHENMFWYRQDPGLGLRLIYFSYDVKMKEKGDIPEGYSVSREKKERFSLILESASTNQTSMYLCASSLNQYGAFFGQGTRLTVV.

The chain joins TRBV6-4 to TRBJ1-5; the match to TRBD1 covers 7 bases. Germline lookup yields CDR1 MRHNA and CDR2 SNTAGT. Trimming at V came to 1 base and at J to 7 bases, leaving 7 bases not matched to a gene. The CDR3 sequence is 15 residues long. In DNA, the CDR3 is TGTGCCAGCAGTGACTGGACAGGAAAGAACCAGCCCCAGCATTTT. Translation: CASSDWTGKNQPQHF.

V usage is TRBV28 and J usage is TRBJ2-3; 11 bases fit TRBD2. Germline V lookup: CDR1 MDHEN, CDR2 SYDVKM. The CDR3 length is 16 residues. J lost 5 bases, V lost 4 bases, and 8 bases had no gene match. The CDR3: CASSSLGLAARDTQYF. In DNA form, the CDR3 reads TGTGCCAGCAGTTCATTGGGACTAGCGGCAAGAGATACGCAGTATTTT.

The chain combines TRBV5-6 with TRBJ2-7; D unclear. Germline V CDR1 and CDR2: SGHDT, YYEEEE. Trimming stripped 1 base from V and 6 bases from J, with 14 bases between. This CDR3 is built from 14 residues. The CDR3 DNA reads as TGTGCCAGCAGCTTGAGGTCGGAGTTCGGCGAGCAGTACTTC. Translating it yields CASSLRSEFGEQYF.

This chain connects TRBV5-5 to TRBJ2-7; 9 nucleotides line up with TRBD1. The CDR3 is made up of 15 amino acids. With V trimmed by 4 bases and J by 1 base, 6 bases remained unmatched. Germline CDR1 and CDR2: SGHKS and YYEKEE (reference sequence). CDR3 DNA: TGTGCCAGCAGCCCTTACAGGGGGCAGTCCTACGAGCAGTACTTC. Translation gives CASSPYRGQSYEQYF.

V usage is TRBV18 and J usage is TRBJ1-1; 7 bases align to TRBD1. J lost 4 bases, V lost 3 bases, and 8 bases had no gene match. This CDR3 region has 15 residues. The germline gives CDR1 KGHSH, CDR2 LQKENI. The CDR3 region is CASSPQQGTGTEAFF. The CDR3 DNA follows: TGTGCCAGCTCACCTCAACAGGGGACGGGCACTGAAGCTTTCTTT.

This rearrangement joins TRBV19 to TRBJ1-6, with D perhaps matching TRBD1 (6 bases). V was pared by 6 bases and J by 3 bases, with 12 bases between. Germline-derived CDR1 and CDR2 are LNHDA and SQIVND (reference sequence). This CDR3 region has 15 residues. As DNA, the CDR3 is TGTGCCAGTAGCCCACAGGGAAACTATAATTCACCCCTCCACTTT. Translated, it gives CASSPQGNYNSPLHF.

The V and J genes are TRBV7-9 and TRBJ1-1, with a weak D call TRBD1 (5 bases). Looked up from germline, CDR1 is SEHNR and CDR2 is FQNEAQ (reference sequence). The CDR3 contains 15 residues. V dropped 1 base and J dropped 6 bases, with 15 bases sitting between them. CDR3 region: CASSLGSYGAAEAFF. In DNA, the CDR3 is TGTGCCAGCAGCTTAGGGTCATATGGGGCCGCTGAAGCTTTCTTT. Based on the CDR3 plus reference TRBV7-9 and TRBJ1-1, the full variable domain is DTGVSQNPRHKITKRGQNVTFRCDPISEHNRLYWYRQTLGQGPEFLTYFQNEAQLEKSRLLSDRFSAERPKGSFSTLEIQRTEQGDSAMYLCASSLGSYGAAEAFFGQGTRLTVV.

This clone was seen only once. V usage is TRBV6-6 and J usage is TRBJ1-5, with 8 bases fitting TRBD1. Looked up from germline, CDR1 is MNHNY and CDR2 is SVGAGI (reference sequence). The CDR3 consists of 14 residues. J was trimmed by 3 bases and V by 5 bases; bases with no gene match: 3. CDR3 amino acids: CASSGQGNNQPQHF. CDR3 sequence (DNA): TGTGCCAGCAGTGGACAGGGAAACAATCAGCCCCAGCATTTT.

The chain couples TRBV7-2 to TRBJ2-1, with 7 bases identical to TRBD2. This CDR3 is built from 15 residues. Trimming removed 5 bases from V and 5 bases from J; junction bases left unmatched: 9. Germline V gene data show CDR1 as SGHTA and CDR2 as FQGNSA. CDR3 residues: CASSRGSSGNNEQFF. CDR3 DNA: TGTGCCAGCAGCCGGGGTTCTAGCGGAAACAATGAGCAGTTCTTC. The entire variable domain, with the rest obtained from reference TRBV7-2 and TRBJ2-1, is as follows: GAGVSQSPSNKVTEKGKDVELRCDPISGHTALYWYRQSLGQGLEFLIYFQGNSAPDKSGLPSDRFSAERTGGSVSTLTIQRTQQEDSAVYLCASSRGSSGNNEQFFGPGTRLTVL.

The chain uses TRBV6-4 and TRBJ2-7; perhaps TRBD2 as D (5 bases). This CDR3 has 14 amino acids. V was pared by 2 bases and J by 1 base, with 9 bases between. CDR1 and CDR2 (germline): MRHNA, SNTAGT. CDR3 nucleotides: TGTGCCAGCAGTGACCCAATAGCGTCCTACGAGCAGTACTTC. Encoded protein: CASSDPIASYEQYF.

The V and J genes are TRBV5-6 and TRBJ1-2, with D tentatively TRBD1 (5 bases). The germline V gene encodes CDR1 SGHDT and CDR2 YYEEEE. The CDR3 length is 13 residues. The V end was cut by 2 bases, the J end by 6 bases, with 11 bases between. CDR3 in DNA: TGTGCCAGCAGCTTAACAGGCCTCGATGGCTACACCTTC. Its protein product is CASSLTGLDGYTF.

This clone appeared a few times. The J gene is TRBJ1-2, the V gene TRBV27; TRBD1 is a possible D gene (6 bases). V shed 5 bases and J shed 4 bases, with 14 bases lying between them. Germline V lookup: CDR1 MNHEY, CDR2 SMNVEV (reference sequence). The CDR3 is made up of 14 amino acids. The CDR3 sequence is CASSADSSLYGYTF. In DNA, the CDR3 is TGTGCCAGCAGTGCGGACAGCTCTCTCTATGGCTACACCTTC.

This chain connects TRBV5-1 to TRBJ2-2, with 9 bases fitting TRBD2. J lost 6 bases, V lost 2 bases, and 11 bases had no gene match. This CDR3 has 17 amino acids. Germline-derived CDR1 and CDR2 are SGHRS and YFSETQ. As DNA, the CDR3 is TGCGCCAGCAGCTTTTCTAGCGGGACGAATTTCCCCGGGGAGCTGTTTTTT. It codes for CASSFSSGTNFPGELFF. Filled out from reference TRBV5-1 and TRBJ2-2, the complete variable domain reads KAGVTQTPRYLIKTRGQQVTLSCSPISGHRSVSWYQQTPGQGLQFLFEYFSETQRNKGNFPGRFSGRQFSNSRSEMNVSTLELGDSALYLCASSFSSGTNFPGELFFGEGSRLTVL.

V usage is TRBV7-9 and J usage is TRBJ1-1; D is possibly TRBD1 (6 bases). There are 13 residues in the CDR3. The V and J ends lost 5 bases and 9 bases respectively, with 16 bases between them. Germline CDR1 and CDR2: SEHNR and FQNEAQ (reference sequence). In DNA form, the CDR3 reads TGTGCCAGCAGCACTATCACACAGGGTAAAGCTTTCTTT. Protein product: CASSTITQGKAFF.

The rearrangement links TRBV28 to TRBJ2-7; 8 positions match TRBD1. Germline CDR1 is MDHEN and CDR2 is SYDVKM. The CDR3 covers 13 residues. J gave up 4 bases and V 5 bases, and 4 bases lay outside the gene matches. CDR3 sequence (DNA): TGTGCCAGCAGTCGACAGGGGAGGTACGAGCAGTACTTC. It is translated as CASSRQGRYEQYF.

The rearrangement links TRBV6-5 to TRBJ1-1; D not resolved. Germline V CDR1 and CDR2: MNHEY, SVGAGI. The CDR3 loop spans 14 amino acids. Trimming pared 0 bases from V and 0 bases from J, leaving 5 bases between. The CDR3 sequence: CASSYSSLNTEAFF. CDR3 nucleotides: TGTGCCAGCAGTTACTCATCGTTGAACACTGAAGCTTTCTTT.

This chain connects TRBV9 to TRBJ2-1; D not certain. V was clipped by 4 bases and J by 0 bases, with 14 bases between them. The CDR3 loop spans 16 amino acids. CDR1 SGDLS and CDR2 YYNGEE come from the germline V gene. In nucleotides, the CDR3 is TGTGCCAGCAGCCCCCGTGCGCAGCGCTCCTACAATGAGCAGTTCTTC. This sequence encodes CASSPRAQRSYNEQFF.

V gene TRBV28 combines with J gene TRBJ2-5, with 7 positions matching TRBD1. The CDR3 has 13 residues. Germline V gene sequence: CDR1 MDHEN, CDR2 SYDVKM. The V segment lost 5 bases and the J segment 3 bases; nucleotides outside the gene matches: 3. The DNA of the CDR3 is TGTGCCAGCAGTGACAGGGTAGAAGAGACCCAGTACTTC. Amino acid sequence: CASSDRVEETQYF. Full variable domain (remainder filled in from reference TRBV28 and TRBJ2-5): DVKVTQSSRYLVKRTGEKVFLECVQDMDHENMFWYRQDPGLGLRLIYFSYDVKMKEKGDIPEGYSVSREKKERFSLILESASTNQTSMYLCASSDRVEETQYFGPGTRLLVL.

The gene calls are TRBV14 and TRBJ1-6; D unclear. Germline CDR1 reads SGHDN; CDR2 reads FVKESK. The CDR3 has 15 residues. Between the trimmed V and J ends, which lost 1 base and 6 bases, there was a span of 10 bases. CDR3 DNA sequence: TGTGCCAGCAGCCAAGTCCCGACACCTAATTCACCCCTCCACTTT. Its translation: CASSQVPTPNSPLHF.